Listed here are 9 T cell receptor beta chains from one sample, sequenced in a study of graft-versus-host responses after intestinal transplantation (dated by TCRdb to 2020 to 2022). The method behind the library was the immunoSEQ multiplex PCR assay. Drawn from immuneACCESS, this table holds only the in-frame rearrangements with V and J called that TCRdb kept. Clones are partly lost; checked studies trace under half to an unresolved V gene and leave the rest unexplained. A total of some 18,000 clones appear in this sample, over 75% of them only once. The ten most abundant clones make up 1.5% to 2% of the sample. Source: PBMCs, taken 14 days after transplant. These receptors were obtained from a human patient who received an intestinal transplant, so some T cells may come from the graft donor.

The chain couples TRBV9 to TRBJ2-1; perhaps TRBD2 as D (6 bases). CDR1 is SGDLS and CDR2 is YYNGEE in the germline V gene. V lost 4 bases and J lost 9, with 14 bases in between. This CDR3 is 13 amino acids long. The CDR3 nucleotides read TGTGCCAGCAGCCCCGTGGGGGGTGGTGAGCAGTTCTTC. Protein sequence: CASSPVGGGEQFF.

Points on this clone: The identical CDR3 is also encoded by other nucleotide sequences in the sample. The V and J genes are TRBV25-1 and TRBJ1-2; D gene ambiguous. Germline CDR1 MGHDK, CDR2 SYGVNS. The ends were cut back, 4 bases at V and 4 bases at J, with 19 bases in the middle. This CDR3 spans 16 amino acids. In nucleotides, the CDR3 is TGTGCCAGCAGTGCGGTTCTCCTCCATCGGACCTATGGCTACACCTTC. This sequence encodes CASSAVLLHRTYGYTF.

This chain links TRBV4-1 with TRBJ2-3; 14 bases match TRBD2. The junction had 6 bases not matched to a gene; V was cut back by 0 bases and J by 4 bases. Looked up from germline, CDR1 is MGHRA and CDR2 is YSYEKL. The CDR3 loop spans 18 amino acids. DNA for the CDR3: TGCGCCAGCAGCCAAGATGCAGGACTAGCGGGAGGCGCAGATACGCAGTATTTT. It specifies CASSQDAGLAGGADTQYF.

CDR3 bases: TGTGCCAGCAGCTTACTCGGGAGAGGGGATACGCAGTATTTT. Protein sequence: CASSLLGRGDTQYF. V gene TRBV7-2 combines with J gene TRBJ2-3, with D perhaps TRBD2 (6 bases). The CDR3 is 14 residues long. Trimming shortened V by 2 bases and J by 6 bases, and 12 bases separated the two germline ends. Germline V gene sequence: CDR1 SGHTA, CDR2 FQGNSA.

This CDR3 is CASSTATNEKLFF. As DNA, the CDR3 is TGTGCCAGCAGCACAGCAACTAATGAAAAACTGTTTTTT. The rearrangement links TRBV21-1 to TRBJ1-4; the table calls TRBD1, which could not be checked here. TRBV21-1 represents a pseudogene. The CDR3 runs 13 residues.

This rearrangement joins TRBV11-2 to TRBJ1-3; D unclear. Between the trimmed V and J ends, which lost 2 bases and 0 bases, there was a span of 5 bases. CDR1 and CDR2 (germline): SGHAT, FQNNGV. The length of the CDR3 is 14 residues. The CDR3 spells CASSLLGSGNTIYF. The DNA of the CDR3 is TGTGCCAGCAGCTTATTGGGCTCTGGAAACACCATATATTTT.

This chain's CDR3 is CASSRTGAYEQYF. The CDR3 DNA reads TGTGCCAGTAGTAGGACAGGGGCCTACGAGCAGTACTTC. The rearrangement links TRBV19 to TRBJ2-7, with 9 positions matching TRBD1. V lost 4 bases and J lost 2; bases outside the gene matches: 0. The germline gives CDR1 LNHDA, CDR2 SQIVND (reference sequence). The CDR3 sequence is 13 residues long.

The chain uses TRBV7-3 and TRBJ2-6; D is perhaps TRBD2 (6 bases). Germline CDR1 and CDR2: SGHTA and FQGTGA. The CDR3 spans 14 residues. Trimming took off 8 bases at V and 3 bases at J, with 11 bases between the two ends. CDR3 loop: CASGMGGGANVLTF. In DNA form, the CDR3 reads TGTGCCAGCGGTATGGGAGGTGGGGCCAACGTCCTGACTTTC.

The gene calls are TRBV30 and TRBJ2-5; 13 bases fit TRBD2. TRBJ2-7 explains the end of the DNA better; the J call may be wrong. There are 21 residues in the CDR3. The germline V gene has CDR1 GTSNPN and CDR2 SVGIG (reference sequence). The CDR3 nucleotides are TGTGCCTGGAGTGGGGAAGAGGGACTAGCGGGAACTATCCTCTCCTCCTACGAGCAGTACTTC. This sequence encodes CAWSGEEGLAGTILSSYEQYF.